This T cell receptor beta chain appears in the sequencing data of a study of blood T cell repertoires in COVID-19. The wider study: Samples taken during acute and convalescent COVID-19 were collected in the United States, Italy and Spain.

Comment on this clone: Sequence at one end of the junction differs from germline and may be a read error.

Here immunoSEQ multiplex PCR was the method, and the copy in TCRdb shows in-frame clones only, minus some. The sample consists of tens of thousands of clones, about 72% of them appearing once. Germline values: CDR1 SGDLS, CDR2 YYNGEE. This CDR3 is built from 11 residues. The sequenced material came from PBMCs or T cells enriched from blood (not recorded which). The receptor was derived from a woman between 50 and 59 years old with acute COVID-19. This chain uses TRBV9 with TRBJ1-2, with TRBD1 identical over 7 bases. CDR3 DNA: TGTGCCAGCAGCCTCCGGGACAGTCGGGACTTC. Translated: CASSLRDSRDF. The full variable domain, its missing parts supplied by reference TRBV9 and TRBJ1-2, is DSGVTQTPKHLITATGQRVTLRCSPRSGDLSVYWYQQSLDQGLQFLIQYYNGEERAKGNILERFSAQQFPDLHSELNLSSLELGDSALYFCASSLRDSRDFGSGTRLTVV.